The entry below gives a single T cell receptor beta chain sequence along with its context. This was a survey-level run. TCRdb's table, derived via immunoSEQ multiplex PCR, lists solely in-frame clones and lacks some. Of 30,000 to 35,000 clones listed, about 70% are singletons. The data derive from a study of STAT5B mutations in CD4+ large granular lymphocyte leukemia. In germline, CDR1 is LGHNA, CDR2 YNFKEQ. The CDR3 sequence is 18 residues long. V lost 1 base and J lost 1; bases outside the gene matches: 3. This chain links TRBV4-2 with TRBJ2-3; 15 nucleotides line up with TRBD2. Sequenced sample: CD4+ T cells from blood buffy coats. This TCR derives from a human donor in good health. CDR3 sequence: CASSQGTSGGARTDTQYF. CDR3 nucleotide sequence: TGTGCCAGCAGCCAAGGGACTAGCGGGGGGGCCCGCACAGATACGCAGTATTTT.